These 2 T cell receptor beta chains originate from one sample sequenced in a study of CD8 T cells in ankylosing spondylitis. One entry per CDR3 protein results from TCRdb running MiXCR on the 5' RACE reads. There are 200,000 to 250,000 distinct CDR3 sequences in the sample; roughly 24% occur only once, and less than 8.5% lies in the top ten. Sequencing was performed on blood, either unsorted or a sorted T cell fraction (not recorded which). Receptors were obtained from a male donor with ankylosing spondylitis or in good health (not recorded which).

This clonotype has ten or more counts. The chain joins TRBV7-9 to TRBJ2-1, with a tentative D call TRBD2 (5 bases). The germline gives CDR1 SEHNR, CDR2 FQNEAQ (reference sequence). This CDR3 contains 15 residues. The V and J ends lost 7 bases and 0 bases respectively, with 13 bases between them. CDR3 sequence: CASISSASSYNEQFF. The DNA of the CDR3 is TGTGCCAGCATAAGTAGCGCGAGCTCCTACAATGAGCAGTTCTTC. The full variable domain, in which reference TRBV7-9 and TRBJ2-1 provide the parts outside the CDR3, is DTGVSQNPRHKITKRGQNVTFRCDPISEHNRLYWYRQTLGQGPEFLTYFQNEAQLEKSRLLSDRFSAERPKGSFSTLEIQRTEQGDSAMYLCASISSASSYNEQFFGPGTRLTVL.

Many counts were recorded for this clonotype. V usage is TRBV29-1 and J usage is TRBJ2-2; no clear D gene. CDR3 size: 13 residues. Germline V gene data show CDR1 as SQVTM and CDR2 as ANQGSEA. Deletions cut 3 bases from V and 5 bases from J, with 10 bases between. The CDR3 protein is CSVDVWGTGELFF. The CDR3 DNA sequence: TGCAGCGTTGACGTATGGGGTACCGGGGAGCTGTTTTTT.